In this sample, the clone carrying this TCR beta chain turned up a few times. The junction departs from germline at one end; a sequencing error may be responsible. Germline CDR1 is DFQATT and CDR2 is SNEGSKA (reference sequence). This CDR3 has 12 residues. Time point meaning: sample taken at primary tumor resection. Tumor, nontumor lung or frozen PBMC supplied whole RNA that was sequenced unsorted. This record comes from a study of spatial heterogeneity in lung cancer. Study-level information: On average, each unique TCR and UMI combination appeared more than ten times in raw reads.

TCRdb used MiXCR to reprocess the 5' RACE reads, holding one entry per CDR3 protein. This table has roughly 21,000 distinct CDR3 sequences, around 3.2% appearing once. The V and J genes are TRBV20-1 and TRBJ1-4; D is uncertain. This specimen consisted of PBMCs, obtained at surgery. The clonotype comes from a female donor with early-stage non-small cell lung cancer. The CDR3 reads CSAPFTNGKLFF. DNA of the CDR3: TGCAGTGCCCCTTTTACTAATGGAAAACTGTTTTTT.